This T cell receptor beta chain derives from a study of response to subunit inactivated influenza vaccine. Study findings and constraints: New T cells are recruited in small numbers by each seasonal influenza vaccination, according to the authors' suggestion.

The germline gives CDR1 SGHTA, CDR2 FQGTGA. This CDR3 is built from 17 residues. V was pared by 2 bases and J by 2 bases, with 16 bases between. Each CDR3 protein is one row after TCRdb ran MiXCR on the RT-PCR reads. The table shows a few hundred thousand distinct CDR3 sequences, with roughly a fifth occurring only once. This clonotype was detected a few times. Its target is unknown. J is TRBJ2-1 and V is TRBV7-3, with D perhaps matching TRBD2 (6 bases). The specimen was PBMCs from blood, collected 21 months after vaccination. The sequence was collected from a man between 50 and 69 years old who received an inactivated influenza vaccine. CDR3 protein: CASSLGYGGGAYNEQFF. The CDR3 DNA reads TGTGCCAGCAGCTTAGGTTATGGAGGCGGGGCCTACAATGAGCAGTTCTTC.